What follows are 13 T cell receptor beta chains derived from one specimen sequenced in a study of cytomegalovirus exposure and HLA in healthy donors. In the PCR, 60 Vbeta and 13 Jbeta primers were used. Produced via immunoSEQ multiplex PCR; TCRdb's table is partial and in-frame only. This table has over 130,000 clones, about four fifths appearing once. The sample taken for sequencing was PBMCs. These receptors all come from a man aged 50 or older in good health and CMV-seropositive.

This chain links TRBV21-1 with TRBJ2-1; the D segment call TRBD2 is taken from the table without a DNA check. TRBV21-1 is a listed pseudogene. The CDR3 runs to 21 residues. The CDR3 nucleotides read TGTGCCAGCAGCCCGCCTGAAGGACTAGCCGTCCTCCGGGTCTCTTACAATGAGCAGTTCTTC. Translation: CASSPPEGLAVLRVSYNEQFF.

This clone appeared a few times. CDR3 protein: CAIAGDRGQETQYF. Written as DNA, the CDR3 is TGTGCCATCGCCGGGGACAGGGGACAAGAGACCCAGTACTTC. The chain couples TRBV10-3 to TRBJ2-5, with 10 nucleotides matching TRBD1. The CDR3 totals 14 residues. Germline V gene data show CDR1 as ENHRY and CDR2 as SYGVKD. Trimming cost V 8 bases and J 2 bases; bases outside gene matches: 5.

This clone was found once. The chain employs TRBV4-1 and TRBJ2-1; D might be TRBD2 (6 bases). Trimming shortened V by 6 bases and J by 7 bases, and 7 bases separated the two germline ends. The germline CDR1 and CDR2 sequences are MGHRA and YSYEKL. The CDR3 totals 11 residues. The DNA of the CDR3 is TGCGCCAGCAGGGCGGGGAATGAGCAGTTCTTC. This codes for CASRAGNEQFF.

The chain employs TRBV23-1 and TRBJ2-1; 12 bases align to TRBD2. TRBV23-1 is treated as an ORF (open reading frame) with a function not yet certain. Germline trimming cut 0 bases from V and 0 bases from J; bases unmatched to any gene: 3. The CDR3 consists of 18 residues. The CDR3 region is CASSQSRLAGVSYNEQFF. As DNA, the CDR3 is TGCGCCAGCAGTCAATCGAGACTAGCGGGAGTCTCCTACAATGAGCAGTTCTTC.

This sequence joins TRBV27 and TRBJ2-2; D gene unclear. Looked up from germline, CDR1 is MNHEY and CDR2 is SMNVEV (reference sequence). Trimming stripped 0 bases from V and 7 bases from J, with 9 bases between. The CDR3 consists of 14 residues. The CDR3 DNA reads TGTGCCAGCAGTTTATCTCGGGTGAGCGGGGAGCTGTTTTTT. Its protein product is CASSLSRVSGELFF.

The chain joins TRBV4-1 to TRBJ2-5; TRBD1 matches 10 bases. TRBJ2-7 matches the DNA end more closely, so the J call is doubtful. Per germline, CDR1 MGHRA and CDR2 YSYEKL. CDR3 length: 16 amino acids. Here the CDR3 reads CASSQGPGQGFNEQYF. In DNA, the CDR3 is TGCGCCAGCAGCCAAGGACCGGGACAGGGGTTCAACGAGCAGTACTTC.

This chain joins TRBV5-3 and TRBJ1-2; tentatively, D is TRBD1 (5 bases). TRBV5-3 is labeled an ORF, and its function is uncertain. V gave up 4 bases and J gave up 4 bases, with 11 bases separating them. The CDR3 length is 13 residues. CDR3 residues: CARSPTEFYGYTF. Here the CDR3 DNA reads TGTGCCAGAAGCCCGACAGAGTTCTATGGCTACACCTTC.

The genes are TRBV28 and TRBJ2-1; TRBD2 might be the D (6 bases). Germline V gene data show CDR1 as MDHEN and CDR2 as SYDVKM. Between the trimmed V and J ends, which lost 1 base and 2 bases, there was a span of 9 bases. The CDR3 sequence is 15 residues long. The CDR3 loop reads CASSLYGSAYNEQFF. The CDR3 DNA reads as TGTGCCAGCAGTTTATACGGGAGCGCCTACAATGAGCAGTTCTTC. Filled out from reference TRBV28 and TRBJ2-1, the complete variable domain reads DVKVTQSSRYLVKRTGEKVFLECVQDMDHENMFWYRQDPGLGLRLIYFSYDVKMKEKGDIPEGYSVSREKKERFSLILESASTNQTSMYLCASSLYGSAYNEQFFGPGTRLTVL.

The J gene is TRBJ2-7, the V gene TRBV7-2; 8 nucleotides line up with TRBD2. Germline CDR1 SGHTA, CDR2 FQGNSA. This CDR3 spans 14 amino acids. V shed 5 bases, J shed 0 bases, and the junction held 3 bases outside the gene matches. CDR3 loop: CASSLGLASYEQYF. The CDR3 DNA is TGTGCCAGCAGCCTCGGACTAGCCTCCTACGAGCAGTACTTC.

For the CDR3, the DNA is TGCGCCAGCAGTGCACCGGGACTAGGAGCCGGGGAGCTGTTTTTT. Its protein is CASSAPGLGAGELFF. The chain links TRBV10-1 to TRBJ2-2; 8 positions agree with TRBD2. This CDR3 comprises 15 residues. Germline V gene data show CDR1 as WNHNN and CDR2 as SYGVQD (reference sequence). The V gene end was trimmed by 4 bases and the J gene end by 6 bases; junction bases not matched to a gene: 7.

The V and J genes are TRBV7-2 and TRBJ2-3; a possible D gene is TRBD1 (5 bases). The CDR3 runs to 13 residues. CDR1 is SGHTA and CDR2 is FQGNSA in the germline V gene. Trimming took off 3 bases at V and 3 bases at J, with 7 bases between the two ends. CDR3 coding DNA: TGTGCCAGCAGCTTCCGACAGACAGATACGCAGTATTTT. Protein product: CASSFRQTDTQYF.

The J gene is TRBJ1-5, the V gene TRBV6-1, with a possible D match to TRBD1 (5 bases). Germline V gives CDR1 MNHNS, CDR2 SASEGT. V dropped 1 base and J dropped 6 bases, with 22 bases sitting between them. This CDR3 comprises 18 residues. CDR3 residues: CASSEGGSWGERGQPQHF. CDR3 DNA sequence: TGTGCCAGCAGTGAAGGGGGCTCGTGGGGGGAACGGGGTCAGCCCCAGCATTTT.

The chain uses TRBV18 and TRBJ1-1, with no clear D. The germline V gene has CDR1 KGHSH and CDR2 LQKENI. The CDR3 is 13 amino acids. Between the trimmed V and J ends, which lost 6 bases and 7 bases, there was a span of 15 bases. The CDR3: CASSEHEGGEAFF. The CDR3 DNA reads as TGTGCCAGCTCGGAACATGAGGGAGGTGAAGCTTTCTTT.